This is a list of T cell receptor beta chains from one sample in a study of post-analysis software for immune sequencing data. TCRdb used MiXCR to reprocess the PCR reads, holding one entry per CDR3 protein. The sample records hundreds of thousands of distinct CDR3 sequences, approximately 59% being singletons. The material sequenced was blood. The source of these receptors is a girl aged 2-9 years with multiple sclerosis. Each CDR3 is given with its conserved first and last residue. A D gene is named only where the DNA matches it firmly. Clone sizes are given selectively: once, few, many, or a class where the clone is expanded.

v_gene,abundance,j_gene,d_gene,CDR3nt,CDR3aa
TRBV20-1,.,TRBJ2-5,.,TGCAGTGCTAGATGGCTAGCGACAGAGACCCAGTACTTC,CSARWLATETQYF
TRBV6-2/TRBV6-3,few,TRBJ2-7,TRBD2,TGTGCCACCAACGACCTACTAGCGGCCCGGAGCTACGAGCAGTACTTC,CATNDLLAARSYEQYF
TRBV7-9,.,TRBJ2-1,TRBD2,TGTGCCAGCACCCGACTAGCGGGAGGGGGCAATGAGCAGTTCTTC,CASTRLAGGGNEQFF
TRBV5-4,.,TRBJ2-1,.,TGTGCCAGCAGCTCTGGGGCTGAGCAGTTCTTC,CASSSGAEQFF
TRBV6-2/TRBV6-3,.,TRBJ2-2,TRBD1,TGTGCCAGCAGTTACTGGACAGGCTTACTTTTCACCGGGGAGCTGTTTTTT,CASSYWTGLLFTGELFF
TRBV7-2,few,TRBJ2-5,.,TGTGCCAGCAGCTTAATTGGGGGGGGCCTCCAAGAGACCCAGTACTTC,CASSLIGGGLQETQYF
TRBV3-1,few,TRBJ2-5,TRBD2,TGTGCCAGCAGCCAAGGGGAAACGCTGGGACTAGCGCCTTCCCCTGGGGAGACCCAGTACTTC,CASSQGETLGLAPSPGETQYF
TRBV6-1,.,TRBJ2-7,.,TGTGCCAGCAGTGAATACAGGCCCTACGAGCAGTACTTC,CASSEYRPYEQYF
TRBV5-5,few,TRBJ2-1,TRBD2,TGTGCCAGCAGCGTAGGGCTAGCGGGGGTTAATGAGCAGTTCTTC,CASSVGLAGVNEQFF
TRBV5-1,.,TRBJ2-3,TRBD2,TGCGCCAGCAGCTTCCTAGCGGGAGCCGGAGATACGCAGTATTTT,CASSFLAGAGDTQYF
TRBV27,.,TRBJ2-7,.,TGTGCCAGCAGTCTATTCGGGGGACGCCTAGGGGTCTACGAGCAGTACTTC,CASSLFGGRLGVYEQYF
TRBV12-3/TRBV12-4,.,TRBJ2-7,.,TGTGCCAGCAGTTTTTCAGGAGGATCCTACGAGCAGTACTTC,CASSFSGGSYEQYF
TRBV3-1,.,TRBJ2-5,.,TGTGCCAGCAGCCAAGGGGAGTGGACCTACGATTTCCAAGAGACCCAGTACTTC,CASSQGEWTYDFQETQYF
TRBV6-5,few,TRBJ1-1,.,TGTGCCAGCAGTTCTCCTCTGAACACTGAAGCTTTCTTT,CASSSPLNTEAFF
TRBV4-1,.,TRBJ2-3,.,TGCGCCAGCAGCCAGACACAAACAGATACGCAGTATTTT,CASSQTQTDTQYF
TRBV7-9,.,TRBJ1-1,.,TGTGCCAGCAGCTTACGGGAGTTGGCCACTGAAGCTTTCTTT,CASSLRELATEAFF
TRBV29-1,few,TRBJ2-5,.,TGCAGCGTTGCCGCCGGGACAGAGACCCAGTACTTC,CSVAAGTETQYF
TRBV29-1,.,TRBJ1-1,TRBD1,TGCAGCGTTGTGAAGGGGGCGACCCTCCCTGAAGCTTTCTTT,CSVVKGATLPEAFF
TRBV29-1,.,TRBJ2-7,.,TGCAGCGTTGAAAATAGTGGGGGATACGAGCAGTACTTC,CSVENSGGYEQYF
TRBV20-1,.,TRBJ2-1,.,TGCAGTGCTAGAAACGGCCCAAGCTCCTACAATGAGCAGTTCTTC,CSARNGPSSYNEQFF
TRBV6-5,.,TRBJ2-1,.,TGTGCCAGCAGTTACACTTCGAGGGATTTACGGGATGAGCAGTTCTTC,CASSYTSRDLRDEQFF